The 18 T cell receptor beta chains reported below all come from one sample, sequenced in a study of PD-1 blockade in classical Hodgkin lymphoma (dated by TCRdb to the early 2020s). In the paper's terms, the time point label means: cycle 1 day 1 (C1D1), immediately before nivolumab initiation. Every trial patient had relapsed following autologous stem cell transplantation, and prior brentuximab vedotin exposure was what differed among cohorts A, B and C. Libraries came from the immunoSEQ multiplex PCR assay. TCRdb stores this immuneACCESS table with in-frame sequences only. Part of the clones is absent; in the studies checked, under half of the shortfall reflects unresolved V genes, and no reason is known for the rest. This sample comprises about 84,000 clones, around 90% of them detected only once. The ten largest clones take up 20% to 25% of the sample. The material sequenced was peripheral blood mononuclear cells (PBMCs), taken at baseline. These receptors were taken from a human donor with classical Hodgkin lymphoma.

The chain employs TRBV19 and TRBJ2-2, with no clear D. The ends were cut back, 5 bases at V and 1 base at J, with 8 bases in the middle. The germline gives CDR1 LNHDA, CDR2 SQIVND (reference sequence). This CDR3 region has 14 residues. This chain's CDR3 is CASSPGLNTGELFF. CDR3 coding DNA: TGTGCCAGTAGTCCCGGTCTGAACACCGGGGAGCTGTTTTTT.

The chain uses TRBV28 and TRBJ2-7; 10 positions agree with TRBD1. This CDR3 has 15 residues. With V trimmed by 5 bases and J by 4 bases, 8 bases remained unmatched. Germline CDR1 reads MDHEN; CDR2 reads SYDVKM. The CDR3 coding sequence is TGTGCCAGCAGTCTACCCGGGACAGGGGTGTACGAGCAGTACTTC. The encoded protein is CASSLPGTGVYEQYF.

The V call is TRBV11-2, the J call TRBJ2-3; 7 positions match TRBD2. The CDR3 is 16 amino acids. The V segment lost 1 base and the J segment 3 bases; nucleotides outside the gene matches: 7. The germline gives CDR1 SGHAT, CDR2 FQNNGV. CDR3 nucleotides: TGTGCCAGCAGCTTAGGTCCAGCGGGGAGAACAGATACGCAGTATTTT. This gives the protein CASSLGPAGRTDTQYF.

The chain combines TRBV9 with TRBJ1-1; no firm D call. The CDR3 spans 12 residues. With 3 bases removed from V and 1 base from J, the gap between germline ends came to 4 bases. Germline V lookup: CDR1 SGDLS, CDR2 YYNGEE. CDR3 amino acids: CASSGENTEAFF. CDR3 DNA: TGTGCCAGCAGCGGGGAGAACACTGAAGCTTTCTTT. The full variable domain, its missing parts supplied by reference TRBV9 and TRBJ1-1, is DSGVTQTPKHLITATGQRVTLRCSPRSGDLSVYWYQQSLDQGLQFLIQYYNGEERAKGNILERFSAQQFPDLHSELNLSSLELGDSALYFCASSGENTEAFFGQGTRLTVV.

CDR3 sequence reads: CATGQGGNQPQHF. CDR3 bases: TGTGCCACGGGACAAGGGGGCAATCAGCCCCAGCATTTT. The V gene is TRBV25-1, the J gene TRBJ1-5; D perhaps matches TRBD1 (6 bases). CDR1 and CDR2 from the germline V gene are MGHDK and SYGVNS. V shed 10 bases and J shed 2 bases, with 12 bases lying between them. The CDR3 totals 13 residues. The complete variable domain, with remaining parts taken from reference TRBV25-1 and TRBJ1-5, reads EADIYQTPRYLVIGTGKKITLECSQTMGHDKMYWYQQDPGMELHLIHYSYGVNSTEKGDLSSESTVSRIRTEHFPLTLESARPSHTSQYLCATGQGGNQPQHFGDGTRLSIL.

The chain employs TRBV18 and TRBJ2-1; D ambiguous. The CDR3 covers 12 residues. Trimming removed 3 bases at V and 4 bases at J, with 4 bases between. In germline, CDR1 is KGHSH, CDR2 LQKENI. The CDR3 reads CASSPSYNEQFF. CDR3 bases: TGTGCCAGCTCACCTAGTTACAATGAGCAGTTCTTC.

This sequence joins TRBV18 and TRBJ1-2; D gene uncertain. CDR1 and CDR2 (germline): KGHSH, LQKENI. This CDR3 has 12 amino acids. Trimming stripped 3 bases from V and 7 bases from J, with 9 bases between. The CDR3 here is CASSPDGIGYTF. DNA for the CDR3: TGTGCCAGCTCACCGGACGGCATTGGCTACACCTTC. Variable domain in full (rest from reference TRBV18 and TRBJ1-2): NAGVMQNPRHLVRRRGQEARLRCSPMKGHSHVYWYRQLPEEGLKFMVYLQKENIIDESGMPKERFSAEFPKEGPSILRIQQVVRGDSAAYFCASSPDGIGYTFGSGTRLTVV.

The J gene is TRBJ2-6, the V gene TRBV5-8, with D unresolved. The germline V and J ends were trimmed by 4 bases and 2 bases, with 7 bases remaining between them. Looked up from germline, CDR1 is SGHTS and CDR2 is YDEGEE. There are 14 residues in the CDR3. The CDR3 loop reads CASSARPGANVLTF. The CDR3, as DNA: TGTGCCAGCAGCGCCCGTCCTGGGGCCAACGTCCTGACTTTC.

The chain carries TRBV5-6 and TRBJ2-7, with D possibly matching TRBD2 (6 bases). Germline lookup yields CDR1 SGHDT and CDR2 YYEEEE. The CDR3 extends over 13 amino acids. Trimming removed 3 bases from V and 4 bases from J, with 11 bases in between. The chain's CDR3 is CASSYGTFYEQYF. CDR3 sequence (DNA): TGTGCCAGCAGCTACGGGACTTTTTACGAGCAGTACTTC.

The V gene is TRBV5-5, the J gene TRBJ2-3; D unresolved. V was shortened by 6 bases and J by 2 bases, with 16 bases between the two germline ends. This CDR3 region has 15 residues. In germline, CDR1 is SGHKS, CDR2 YYEKEE (reference sequence). The CDR3 nucleotides read TGTGCCAGCATACCACAGCTAACCTTCACAGATACGCAGTATTTT. Residues: CASIPQLTFTDTQYF. The variable domain in full, completed from reference TRBV5-5 and TRBJ2-3, reads DAGVTQSPTHLIKTRGQQVTLRCSPISGHKSVSWYQQVLGQGPQFIFQYYEKEERGRGNFPDRFSARQFPNYSSELNVNALLLGDSALYLCASIPQLTFTDTQYFGPGTRLTVL.

This clone was seen only once. This rearrangement joins TRBV4-1 to TRBJ2-7; the match to TRBD1 covers 10 bases. The CDR3 spans 15 residues. The germline CDR1 and CDR2 sequences are MGHRA and YSYEKL. V shed 3 bases, J shed 5 bases, and the junction held 7 bases outside the gene matches. In DNA form, the CDR3 reads TGCGCCAGCAGCCAGTCCGGGACAGGGGACCACGAGCAGTACTTC. It codes for CASSQSGTGDHEQYF.

The CDR3 reads CASSLYPGTSGNNEQFF. The CDR3 DNA sequence: TGTGCCAGCAGTTTGTACCCCGGGACTAGCGGTAACAATGAGCAGTTCTTC. The chain recombines TRBV28 with TRBJ2-1, with 11 bases aligning to TRBD2. CDR1 MDHEN and CDR2 SYDVKM come from the germline V gene. The ends lost 3 bases at V and 5 bases at J; junction bases unmatched: 9. CDR3 length: 17 residues. The full variable domain, completed using reference TRBV28 and TRBJ2-1, is DVKVTQSSRYLVKRTGEKVFLECVQDMDHENMFWYRQDPGLGLRLIYFSYDVKMKEKGDIPEGYSVSREKKERFSLILESASTNQTSMYLCASSLYPGTSGNNEQFFGPGTRLTVL.

The chain is built from TRBV28 and TRBJ1-2, with TRBD1 as a possible D gene (5 bases). The CDR3 has 11 residues. Deletions cut 6 bases from V and 8 bases from J, with 10 bases between. Germline CDR1 is MDHEN and CDR2 is SYDVKM. The CDR3 DNA sequence: TGTGCCAGCAGATCCGGGGCCGGCTACACCTTC. Translating it yields CASRSGAGYTF.

V is TRBV10-1 and J is TRBJ2-2; D call uncertain. Deletions cut 3 bases from V and 1 base from J, with 6 bases between. Germline loops: CDR1 WNHNN, CDR2 SYGVQD (reference sequence). The CDR3 consists of 14 residues. The CDR3 protein is CASSDWENTGELFF. CDR3 nucleotide sequence: TGCGCCAGCAGTGATTGGGAGAACACCGGGGAGCTGTTTTTT.

The gene calls are TRBV19 and TRBJ2-1; TRBD1 matches 7 bases. The CDR3 has 16 residues. V shed 2 bases and J 0 bases; nucleotides not matched to a gene: 4. Germline CDR1 LNHDA, CDR2 SQIVND (reference sequence). In DNA form, the CDR3 reads TGTGCCAGTAGTATAAAGGGGGCTGCCTCCTACAATGAGCAGTTCTTC. As protein: CASSIKGAASYNEQFF.

This clone was seen once. The chain carries TRBV7-9 and TRBJ2-7; D gene unclear. In germline, CDR1 is SEHNR, CDR2 FQNEAQ (reference sequence). The CDR3 extends over 13 amino acids. The V gene lost 5 bases and the J gene lost 4 bases, with 12 bases spanning the gap. The CDR3 reads CASSGSAEYEQYF. DNA for the CDR3: TGTGCCAGCAGCGGGTCTGCGGAGTACGAGCAGTACTTC.

The chain joins TRBV2 to TRBJ2-5; D gene unclear. This CDR3 has 12 amino acids. CDR1 is SNHLY, CDR2 FYNNEI, per germline. Trimming took 5 bases from V and 2 from J, leaving 6 bases between them. Here the CDR3 DNA reads TGTGCCAGCAGTACCCAACAAGAGACCCAGTACTTC. Encoded protein: CASSTQQETQYF.

The chain has TRBV18 and TRBJ1-5; D remains unclear. Germline V lookup: CDR1 KGHSH, CDR2 LQKENI. V was shortened by 3 bases and J by 2 bases, with 14 bases between the two germline ends. This CDR3 has 16 amino acids. This chain's CDR3 is CASSPTLYVGNQPQHF. The CDR3 DNA sequence: TGTGCCAGCTCACCTACCCTGTACGTTGGCAATCAGCCCCAGCATTTT. The full variable domain, rest sourced from reference TRBV18 and TRBJ1-5, is NAGVMQNPRHLVRRRGQEARLRCSPMKGHSHVYWYRQLPEEGLKFMVYLQKENIIDESGMPKERFSAEFPKEGPSILRIQQVVRGDSAAYFCASSPTLYVGNQPQHFGDGTRLSIL.